What follows is one T cell receptor (beta chain) and its context. This clonotype was seen only a few times. Its antigen is not yet known. Per-base qualities were not stored, and no clone one base away is much larger. The data stem from a study of blood T cells in healthy people across ages (dated by TCRdb to between 2015 and 2017). At the level of the whole study: In model experiments, template switching captured roughly one uniquely barcoded TCR beta cDNA molecule for every two T cells. Age-related changes in TCR beta repertoire diversity were measured in the study by deep sequencing normalized with unique cDNA molecular identifiers. Four age groups were formed from the donors: young (average approximately 15 years), middle-aged (more than 35), aged (approximately 60) and long-lived (around 82). To avoid experimental bias, donors of different ages were randomly spread across the sequencing lanes. Using the same blood draw, the study looked at two additional independent replicas of 1 million unique cDNA reads for two donors, one aged 18 to 30 and the other aged 80 or older. Paper-wide results and their limitations: Observed TCR beta diversity correlated strongly with the percentage of naive T cells measured by flow cytometry. As age increased, observed TCR beta diversity per million T cells dropped in a roughly linear way, and a significant reduction was already evident by age around 41. Estimates of total diversity from one million sequenced T cells were regarded as lower bounds and underestimates. Compared with the aged group, more naive CD4+ T cells, fewer expanded clones and increased TCR diversity were shown by the long-lived group, suggesting age selection. The CMV infection status of donors was not known, potentially confounding age-related changes in expanded clonotypes. Since profiling was done on bulk unsorted PBMCs, naive and antigen-experienced compartments could not be conclusively compared.

The roughly 39 donors, aged about 6 to 95 years, were systemically healthy Caucasian individuals from Russia. Each donor gave 9 to 10 milliliters of peripheral blood, collected into EDTA-treated Vacutainer tubes. Ficoll-Paque density-gradient centrifugation was used to isolate PBMCs, with at least 7 million obtained per sample. Trizol reagent was used to extract total RNA from the PBMCs, yielding at least 6 micrograms per sample. For every donor, an aliquot of PBMCs went through flow cytometry to measure the percentages of naive CD45RAhigh/CD27high T cells. According to the germline V gene (reference sequence), CDR1 reads MNHEY and CDR2 reads SMNVEV. The germline ends are 10 bases apart after V is trimmed by 5 bases and J by 5 bases. From the cysteine up to the phenylalanine, the CDR3 has a length of 13 residues. Only the CDR3 region is kept as DNA, spanning 39 bases read in frame from base 1. The library was prepared using 5' RACE. A second PCR of about 6 to 11 cycles was performed with a sample-barcoded 5' primer and a J-beta primer mix. Each TCR beta cDNA molecule received a unique molecular identifier from a template-switch 5' adaptor carrying 12 random nucleotides. Each sample yielded at least 3 million CDR3-containing paired-end reads. First-strand cDNA synthesis was performed from all RNA using the Mint cDNA synthesis kit, with priming by a TRBC-specific oligonucleotide. After uracil-DNA glycosylase treatment, a first 18-cycle PCR used universal primers M1SS and BC2_uni_R on all cDNA. The authors processed their data as follows. Normalization of each sample was performed by random selection of 1 million high-quality reads, each carrying a distinct molecular identifier. Instead of being binned into consensus sequences, reads with shared molecular identifiers were discarded. MiTCR, with a Q25 quality threshold and the strictest error-elimination algorithm, was used for CDR3 identification, clonotype clustering and error correction. Lower-bound total TCR beta diversity was estimated with a nonparametric unseen species model using Euler transformation. Using fastp trimming at Q25 and MiXCR clonotype assembly, TCRdb reanalyzed the public sequencing data and kept in-frame beta chains. Duplicate CDR3 protein sequences are folded into a single record with the most common DNA and genes. TCRdb's processing, not the authors' own work, is the source of the V and J calls. This sample comprises roughly 1.9 million distinct CDR3 sequences, about two fifths of them detected only once. The ten largest make up roughly 23% of the sample.

The receptor was derived from a human donor in good health. In this chain, TRBV27 is recombined with TRBJ1-5; the best D guess is TRBD1, with 6 bases matching. The specimen was blood. The DNA sequence follows: TGTGCCAGCAGTCCACAGGGATATCAGCCCCAGCATTTT. Its translation reads: CASSPQGYQPQHF.